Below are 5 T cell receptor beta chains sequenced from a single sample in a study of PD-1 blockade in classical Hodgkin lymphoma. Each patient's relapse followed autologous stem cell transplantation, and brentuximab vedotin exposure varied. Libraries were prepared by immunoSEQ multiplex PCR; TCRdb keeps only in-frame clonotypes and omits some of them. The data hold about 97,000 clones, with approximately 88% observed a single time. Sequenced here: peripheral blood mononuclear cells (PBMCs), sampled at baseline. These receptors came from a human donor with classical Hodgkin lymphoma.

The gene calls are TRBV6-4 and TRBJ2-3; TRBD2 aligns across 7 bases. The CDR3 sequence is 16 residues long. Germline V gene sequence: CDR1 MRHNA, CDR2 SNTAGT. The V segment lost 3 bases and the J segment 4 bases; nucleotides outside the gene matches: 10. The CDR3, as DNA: TGTGCCAGCAGTGATTTGGCTAGCGGAGTGCCAGATACGCAGTATTTT. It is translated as CASSDLASGVPDTQYF.

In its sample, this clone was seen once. The CDR3 reads CASSLERYEQYF. CDR3 nucleotide sequence: TGTGCCAGCAGCTTAGAACGCTACGAGCAGTACTTC. This chain joins TRBV7-9 and TRBJ2-7; no firm D call. Germline CDR1 and CDR2: SEHNR and FQNEAQ (reference sequence). Trimming shortened V by 1 base and J by 3 bases, and 4 bases separated the two germline ends. The CDR3 sequence is 12 residues long.

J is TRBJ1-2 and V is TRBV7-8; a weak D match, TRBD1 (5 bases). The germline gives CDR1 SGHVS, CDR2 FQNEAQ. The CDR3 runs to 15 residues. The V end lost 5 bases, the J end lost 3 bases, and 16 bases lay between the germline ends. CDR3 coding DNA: TGTGCCAGCAGCCCAGGGACCAGGAGGCACTATGGCTACACCTTC. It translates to CASSPGTRRHYGYTF.

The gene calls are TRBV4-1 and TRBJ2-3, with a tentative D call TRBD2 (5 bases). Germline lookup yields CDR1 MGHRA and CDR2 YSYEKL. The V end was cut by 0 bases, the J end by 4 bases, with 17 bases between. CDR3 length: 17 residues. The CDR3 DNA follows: TGCGCCAGCAGCCAAGATTTCGGCGGGTTTAGCGCAGATACGCAGTATTTT. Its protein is CASSQDFGGFSADTQYF.

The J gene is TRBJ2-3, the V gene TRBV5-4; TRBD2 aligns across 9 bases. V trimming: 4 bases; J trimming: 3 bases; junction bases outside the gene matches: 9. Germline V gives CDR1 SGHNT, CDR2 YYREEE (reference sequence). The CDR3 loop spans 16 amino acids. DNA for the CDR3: TGTGCCAGCAGCCCGCAAGCGGGAGGATGGACAGATACGCAGTATTTT. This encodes CASSPQAGGWTDTQYF.